The T cell receptor beta chain described here comes from a study of cytomegalovirus exposure and HLA in healthy donors. Looked up from germline, CDR1 is SSHAT and CDR2 is FNYEAQ (reference sequence). The J segment lost 9 bases and the V segment lost 5 bases, leaving 8 bases of the junction unmatched. The length of the CDR3 is 13 residues. Only in-frame clones appear in the TCRdb table, and some are missing; sequencing was by immunoSEQ multiplex PCR. The data hold about 71,000 clones, with about 95% observed a single time. Sequencing was done on a sample of PBMCs. J is TRBJ2-5 and V is TRBV7-7; TRBD2 matches 8 bases. The sequence came from a woman younger than 30 in good health and CMV-seronegative. CDR3 nucleotide sequence: TGTGCCAGCAGCCTAAACCCGGGACTAGCCCAGTACTTC. Amino acid sequence: CASSLNPGLAQYF.